These 26 T cell receptor beta chains came from one sample sequenced in a study of blood T cell repertoires in COVID-19. Sequencing was performed with immunoSEQ multiplex PCR; in TCRdb, only in-frame clones are kept and a portion is missing. In the table there are about 370,000 clones, roughly nine tenths of which are singletons. The sample consisted of PBMCs or T cells enriched from blood (not recorded which). Receptor source: a man between 18 and 29 years old who had recovered from COVID-19.

This CDR3 reads CASSQAGGYAYEQYF. Here the CDR3 DNA reads TGTGCCAGCAGCCAAGCGGGGGGGTACGCCTACGAGCAGTACTTC. This rearrangement joins TRBV14 to TRBJ2-7; TRBD2 matches at 8 bases. V lost 1 base and J lost 2; bases outside the gene matches: 4. Germline loops: CDR1 SGHDN, CDR2 FVKESK. The CDR3 contains 15 residues.

The CDR3 loop reads CASTFARGIGDTQYF. CDR3 coding DNA: TGTGCTAGTACTTTCGCCAGGGGTATAGGAGATACGCAGTATTTT. V gene TRBV12-5 combines with J gene TRBJ2-3; perhaps TRBD1 as D (6 bases). CDR1 and CDR2 from the germline V gene are LGHNT and FRNRAP. Deletions cut 8 bases from V and 5 bases from J, with 20 bases between. This CDR3 spans 15 amino acids. The variable domain in full, with the rest retrieved from reference TRBV12-5 and TRBJ2-3, is DARVTQTPRHKVTEMGQEVTMRCQPILGHNTVFWYRQTMMQGLELLAYFRNRAPLDDSGMPKDRFSAEMPDATLATLKIQPSEPRDSAVYFCASTFARGIGDTQYFGPGTRLTVL.

The rearrangement links TRBV2 to TRBJ2-7, with D unresolved. The V gene lost 7 bases and the J gene lost 2 bases, with 9 bases spanning the gap. Germline V CDR1 and CDR2: SNHLY, FYNNEI. The CDR3 runs to 12 residues. CDR3 coding DNA: TGTGCCAGCAAGAGGTTGGCCTACGAGCAGTACTTC. This encodes CASKRLAYEQYF.

The V call is TRBV28, the J call TRBJ2-7; TRBD2 matches at 10 bases. The CDR3 totals 14 residues. From germline, CDR1 is MDHEN and CDR2 SYDVKM. V shed 5 bases, J shed 4 bases, and the junction held 5 bases outside the gene matches. This CDR3 is CASSLAGVIYEQYF. Here the CDR3 DNA reads TGTGCCAGCAGTCTAGCGGGAGTTATATACGAGCAGTACTTC. The whole variable domain, filled in from reference TRBV28 and TRBJ2-7, reads DVKVTQSSRYLVKRTGEKVFLECVQDMDHENMFWYRQDPGLGLRLIYFSYDVKMKEKGDIPEGYSVSREKKERFSLILESASTNQTSMYLCASSLAGVIYEQYFGPGTRLTVT.

This clone was recorded only once. V and J are TRBV28 and TRBJ2-7, with D maybe TRBD2 (6 bases). The germline CDR1 and CDR2 sequences are MDHEN and SYDVKM. The CDR3 extends over 13 amino acids. V shed 8 bases and J shed 2 bases, with 13 bases lying between them. The CDR3 loop is CASHPGGTYEQYF. The DNA for the CDR3 is TGTGCCAGCCACCCCGGGGGAACCTACGAGCAGTACTTC.

The chain has TRBV27 and TRBJ1-6; TRBD1 matches at 9 bases. This CDR3 has 14 amino acids. V trimming: 3 bases; J trimming: 10 bases; junction bases outside the gene matches: 4. Germline lookup yields CDR1 MNHEY and CDR2 SMNVEV (reference sequence). In DNA, the CDR3 is TGTGCCAGCAGTTTCCCGGGACAGGGATCACCCCTCCACTTT. This sequence encodes CASSFPGQGSPLHF.

V gene TRBV3-1 (or the pseudogene TRBV3-2) combines with J gene TRBJ1-2; D is ambiguous. The CDR3 is 15 amino acids. The germline V and J ends were trimmed by 0 bases and 2 bases, with 10 bases remaining between them. Germline CDR1 is LGHDT and CDR2 is YNNKEL (reference sequence). CDR3: CASSQEAIPNYGYTF. The CDR3 coding sequence is TGTGCCAGCAGCCAAGAGGCCATCCCAAACTATGGCTACACCTTC.

This chain joins TRBV13 and TRBJ2-7; a weak D match, TRBD2 (5 bases). Deletions cut 3 bases from V and 1 base from J, with 10 bases between. The CDR3 is 14 amino acids. The germline V gene encodes CDR1 PRHDT and CDR2 FYEKMQ (reference sequence). In DNA form, the CDR3 reads TGTGCCAGCAGCTTCGGGGTCCAATCCTACGAGCAGTACTTC. The encoded protein is CASSFGVQSYEQYF.

The CDR3 here is CASSSGATGELFF. CDR3 DNA: TGCGCCAGCAGCAGCGGGGCTACCGGGGAGCTGTTTTTT. This chain uses TRBV10-1 with TRBJ2-2; 7 nucleotides agree with TRBD2. Trimming took 6 bases from V and 5 from J; bases not matched to a gene: 3. The length of the CDR3 is 13 residues. CDR1 is WNHNN, CDR2 SYGVQD, per germline (reference sequence).

Only a few counts were recorded for this clone. This CDR3 is also generated by other DNA sequences in the sample. The chain has TRBV9 and TRBJ2-1; TRBD2 aligns across 12 bases. V trimming: 3 bases; J trimming: 4 bases; junction bases outside the gene matches: 5. This CDR3 region has 16 residues. Germline assignment: CDR1 SGDLS and CDR2 YYNGEE. The DNA of the CDR3 is TGTGCCAGCAGCGCGCTACTAGCGGGAGGTTACAATGAGCAGTTCTTC. It codes for CASSALLAGGYNEQFF. Full variable domain (rest looked up from reference TRBV9 and TRBJ2-1): DSGVTQTPKHLITATGQRVTLRCSPRSGDLSVYWYQQSLDQGLQFLIQYYNGEERAKGNILERFSAQQFPDLHSELNLSSLELGDSALYFCASSALLAGGYNEQFFGPGTRLTVL.

The chain employs TRBV25-1 and TRBJ1-1; TRBD1 matches at 10 bases. The length of the CDR3 is 14 residues. CDR1 is MGHDK, CDR2 SYGVNS, per germline. V was pared by 8 bases and J by 1 base, with 4 bases of the junction left unmatched. The CDR3 DNA sequence: TGTGCCAGCTCTTGGGACAGGGGGAACACTGAAGCTTTCTTT. Translated, it gives CASSWDRGNTEAFF.

The gene calls are TRBV7-8 and TRBJ2-1, with 9 bases fitting TRBD2. The germline V gene has CDR1 SGHVS and CDR2 FQNEAQ. The V gene end was trimmed by 1 base and the J gene end by 3 bases; junction bases not matched to a gene: 1. CDR3 length: 15 amino acids. This CDR3 is CASSLDSGSYNEQFF. The CDR3 bases are TGTGCCAGCAGCTTAGATAGCGGGAGCTACAATGAGCAGTTCTTC. Full variable domain (outside the CDR3, taken from reference TRBV7-8 and TRBJ2-1): GAGVSQSPRYKVAKRGQDVALRCDPISGHVSLFWYQQALGQGPEFLTYFQNEAQLDKSGLPSDRFFAERPEGSVSTLKIQRTQQEDSAVYLCASSLDSGSYNEQFFGPGTRLTVL.

The chain is built from TRBV21-1 and TRBJ2-3; the D call of TRBD1 is as the table states it, not checked on the DNA. TRBV21-1 is marked as a pseudogene. This CDR3 is 12 amino acids long. CDR3 bases: TGTGCCAGCAGCAAGGACAGTGATACGCAGTATTTT. Translating it yields CASSKDSDTQYF.

The chain links TRBV11-3 to TRBJ2-3, with 7 bases lining up with TRBD1. This CDR3 is built from 14 residues. The germline V gene encodes CDR1 SGHNT and CDR2 YENEEA. The V and J ends lost 4 bases and 1 base, in that order; junction bases with no gene match: 2. CDR3 nucleotides: TGTGCCAGCAGCTCCGGGACAGGCACAGATACGCAGTATTTT. It codes for CASSSGTGTDTQYF.

The chain employs TRBV11-3 and TRBJ2-3; 8 bases fit TRBD2. Trimming at V came to 5 bases and at J to 4 bases, leaving 11 bases not matched to a gene. Per germline, CDR1 SGHNT and CDR2 YENEEA. The CDR3 is 16 amino acids. CDR3 protein: CASSTRTGGKADTQYF. The CDR3 DNA follows: TGTGCCAGCAGCACTCGAACGGGGGGGAAGGCAGATACGCAGTATTTT. Full variable domain (outside the CDR3, taken from reference TRBV11-3 and TRBJ2-3): EAGVVQSPRYKIIEKKQPVAFWCNPISGHNTLYWYLQNLGQGPELLIRYENEEAVDDSQLPKDRFSAERLKGVDSTLKIQPAELGDSAVYLCASSTRTGGKADTQYFGPGTRLTVL.

The chain has TRBV10-1 and TRBJ2-1; 9 bases are a match to TRBD2. CDR1 WNHNN and CDR2 SYGVQD come from the germline V gene (reference sequence). V dropped 0 bases and J dropped 3; count of bases not matched to a gene: 15. The CDR3 runs to 20 residues. The DNA of the CDR3 is TGCGCCAGCAGTGAGTCGAAGAGGTTTTGCGGGGGGGCCTTCTACAATGAGCAGTTCTTC. It encodes CASSESKRFCGGAFYNEQFF.

V gene TRBV19 combines with J gene TRBJ2-2; 10 bases agree with TRBD1. This CDR3 is 15 amino acids long. The trim removed 5 bases at V and 5 bases at J, leaving 5 bases unmatched. CDR1 is LNHDA, CDR2 SQIVND, per germline (reference sequence). The CDR3, as DNA: TGTGCCAGTAGTGGCGGGACAGGGGTGACCGGGGAGCTGTTTTTT. Its protein is CASSGGTGVTGELFF.

This clone was recorded only once. The chain couples TRBV9 to TRBJ2-2; D not certain. V was clipped by 2 bases and J by 0 bases, with 5 bases between them. This CDR3 comprises 14 residues. Germline lookup yields CDR1 SGDLS and CDR2 YYNGEE. The CDR3 region has the DNA TGTGCCAGCAGCGTCGGTCCGAACACCGGGGAGCTGTTTTTT. Translating gives CASSVGPNTGELFF. Combining the CDR3 with reference TRBV9 and TRBJ2-2 gives the whole variable domain DSGVTQTPKHLITATGQRVTLRCSPRSGDLSVYWYQQSLDQGLQFLIQYYNGEERAKGNILERFSAQQFPDLHSELNLSSLELGDSALYFCASSVGPNTGELFFGEGSRLTVL.

The chain joins TRBV24-1 to TRBJ2-1, with 7 positions matching TRBD2. The germline gives CDR1 KGHDR, CDR2 SFDVKD. The CDR3 has 14 residues. The junction had 3 bases not matched to a gene; V was cut back by 6 bases and J by 2 bases. CDR3: CATSLGLTYNEQFF. CDR3 DNA sequence: TGTGCCACCAGTTTGGGACTAACCTACAATGAGCAGTTCTTC.

The chain uses TRBV5-5 and TRBJ2-7, with no clear D. CDR1 and CDR2 from the germline V gene are SGHKS and YYEKEE (reference sequence). The CDR3 is 14 amino acids. V lost 0 bases and J lost 1, with 8 bases in between. CDR3 amino acids: CASSLGAGSYEQYF. CDR3 nucleotide sequence: TGTGCCAGCAGCTTGGGGGCAGGATCCTACGAGCAGTACTTC. The full variable domain, with the rest looked up from reference TRBV5-5 and TRBJ2-7, is DAGVTQSPTHLIKTRGQQVTLRCSPISGHKSVSWYQQVLGQGPQFIFQYYEKEERGRGNFPDRFSARQFPNYSSELNVNALLLGDSALYLCASSLGAGSYEQYFGPGTRLTVT.

This rearrangement joins TRBV6-4 to TRBJ2-1; 8 bases match TRBD1. The V gene's germline CDR1 is MRHNA and CDR2 SNTAGT. The V gene end was trimmed by 4 bases and the J gene end by 7 bases; junction bases not matched to a gene: 6. There are 14 residues in the CDR3. CDR3 sequence reads: CASSVTGAGNEQFF. The CDR3 coding sequence is TGTGCCAGCAGTGTGACAGGGGCAGGGAATGAGCAGTTCTTC.

The rearrangement joins TRBV11-3 to TRBJ2-1; 10 positions agree with TRBD2. This CDR3 is 16 amino acids long. V shed 2 bases, J shed 7 bases, and the junction held 8 bases outside the gene matches. Germline V gene data show CDR1 as SGHNT and CDR2 as YENEEA. The CDR3 sequence: CASSLNSGRISNEQFF. CDR3 sequence (DNA): TGTGCCAGCAGCTTAAATAGCGGGAGGATATCTAATGAGCAGTTCTTC.

The CDR3 DNA follows: TGTGCCAGCACCCCACGGGCGGGATCTTATTCACCCCTCCACTTT. Its translation: CASTPRAGSYSPLHF. V usage is TRBV2 and J usage is TRBJ1-6; D gene ambiguous. V was trimmed by 7 bases and J by 8 bases, leaving 18 bases between them. This CDR3 region has 15 residues. Germline CDR1 SNHLY, CDR2 FYNNEI. Full variable domain (remainder filled in from reference TRBV2 and TRBJ1-6): EPEVTQTPSHQVTQMGQEVILRCVPISNHLYFYWYRQILGQKVEFLVSFYNNEISEKSEIFDDQFSVERPDGSNFTLKIRSTKLEDSAMYFCASTPRAGSYSPLHFGNGTRLTVT.

The chain is built from TRBV28 and TRBJ1-1, with 9 bases fitting TRBD1. Trimming removed 1 base from V and 11 bases from J; junction bases left unmatched: 5. Germline V gene sequence: CDR1 MDHEN, CDR2 SYDVKM. This CDR3 is built from 13 residues. The CDR3 spells CASSLFSGTGAFF. CDR3 DNA sequence: TGTGCCAGCAGTTTATTCTCCGGGACAGGGGCTTTCTTT.

The chain recombines TRBV6-2 or TRBV6-3 with TRBJ2-7, with D possibly being TRBD2 (5 bases). Germline values: CDR1 MNHEY, CDR2 SVGEGT. The CDR3 spans 13 residues. With 1 base removed from V and 6 bases from J, the gap between germline ends came to 10 bases. The CDR3 is CASSYWLEGEQYF. As DNA, the CDR3 is TGTGCCAGCAGTTACTGGCTAGAGGGCGAGCAGTACTTC.

The chain links TRBV7-3 to TRBJ2-1, with D unresolved. This CDR3 contains 15 residues. Germline V gene sequence: CDR1 SGHTA, CDR2 FQGTGA. V lost 2 bases to trimming and J lost 4 bases, with 12 bases between them. The CDR3 loop is CASSLEPTNYNEQFF. The DNA of the CDR3 is TGTGCCAGCAGCTTAGAACCTACGAATTACAATGAGCAGTTCTTC.